This TCR beta chain was captured by sequencing in a study of cytomegalovirus exposure and HLA in healthy donors. TCRdb keeps only in-frame clones here, not all; method: immunoSEQ multiplex PCR. This table holds about 71,000 clones, about 95% found once. The CDR3 totals 13 residues. Trimming stripped 5 bases from V and 4 bases from J, with 13 bases between. Germline loops: CDR1 SGDLS, CDR2 YYNGEE. This clonotype was obtained from a woman under 30 in good health and CMV-seronegative. Input material: PBMCs. V is TRBV9 and J is TRBJ2-7; D unresolved. CDR3 nucleotide sequence: TGTGCCAGCAGTGAAGGTCCCGGGTACGAGCAGTACTTC. Translating it yields CASSEGPGYEQYF. Full variable domain (rest looked up from reference TRBV9 and TRBJ2-7): DSGVTQTPKHLITATGQRVTLRCSPRSGDLSVYWYQQSLDQGLQFLIQYYNGEERAKGNILERFSAQQFPDLHSELNLSSLELGDSALYFCASSEGPGYEQYFGPGTRLTVT.